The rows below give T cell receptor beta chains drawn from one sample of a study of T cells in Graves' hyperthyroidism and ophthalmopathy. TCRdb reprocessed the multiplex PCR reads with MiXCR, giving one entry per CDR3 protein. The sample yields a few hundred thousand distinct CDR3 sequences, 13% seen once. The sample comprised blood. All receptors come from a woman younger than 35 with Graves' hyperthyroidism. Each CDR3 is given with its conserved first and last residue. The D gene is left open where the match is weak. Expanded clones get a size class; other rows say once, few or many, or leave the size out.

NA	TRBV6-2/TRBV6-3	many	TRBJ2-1	CASRPHRNNNEQFF	TGTGCCAGCCGGCCGCACCGAAATAACAATGAGCAGTTCTTC
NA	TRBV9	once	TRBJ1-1	CASSVGPQFGTEAFF	TGTGCCAGCAGCGTAGGCCCTCAATTTGGCACTGAAGCTTTCTTT
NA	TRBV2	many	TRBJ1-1	CASSGLRDTEAFF	TGTGCCAGCAGTGGGTTGAGAGACACTGAAGCTTTCTTT
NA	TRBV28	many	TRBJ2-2	CASSPSASGTGELFF	TGTGCCAGCAGTCCTAGCGCCTCGGGGACCGGGGAGCTGTTTTTT
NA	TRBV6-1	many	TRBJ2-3	CASSDREPTDTQYF	TGTGCCAGCAGTGACCGGGAGCCCACAGATACGCAGTATTTT
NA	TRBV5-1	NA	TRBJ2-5	CASSYRPGTRTYQETQYF	TGCGCCAGCAGCTATAGGCCCGGGACGAGGACTTACCAAGAGACCCAGTACTTC
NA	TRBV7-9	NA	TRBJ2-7	CASSSTDSLYEQYF	TGTGCCAGCAGCTCCACCGACAGTCTGTACGAGCAGTACTTC
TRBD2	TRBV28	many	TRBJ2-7	CASIPGGVARYEQYF	TGTGCCAGCATCCCCGGGGGGGTAGCCCGCTACGAGCAGTACTTC
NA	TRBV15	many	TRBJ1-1	CATSVDSSFMNTEAFF	TGTGCCACCAGCGTTGACAGCAGCTTTATGAACACTGAAGCTTTCTTT
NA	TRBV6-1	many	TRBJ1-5	CASSEEVGARNQPQHF	TGTGCCAGCAGTGAAGAGGTGGGGGCCAGGAATCAGCCCCAGCATTTT
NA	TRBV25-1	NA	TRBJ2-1	CASSEYNNEQFF	TGTGCCAGCAGTGAATATAATAATGAGCAGTTCTTC
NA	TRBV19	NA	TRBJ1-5	CASSMTRTLGNQPQHF	TGTGCCAGTAGTATGACGCGCACTCTGGGCAATCAGCCCCAGCATTTT
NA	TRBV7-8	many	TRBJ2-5	CASSPLALQETQYF	TGTGCCAGCAGCCCCCTAGCGCTACAAGAGACCCAGTACTTC
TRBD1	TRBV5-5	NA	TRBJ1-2	CASSPQGTANYGYTF	TGTGCCAGCAGCCCCCAGGGGACAGCTAACTATGGCTACACCTTC
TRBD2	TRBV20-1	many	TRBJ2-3	CSAPGLAGGTDTQYF	TGCAGTGCCCCGGGACTAGCGGGAGGGACAGATACGCAGTATTTT
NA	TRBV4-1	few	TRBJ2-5	CASSQVFRNLKETQYF	TGCGCCAGCAGCCAAGTATTCCGGAATCTAAAAGAGACCCAGTACTTC
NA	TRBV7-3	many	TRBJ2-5	CASSLSGDSQETQYF	TGTGCCAGCAGCTTATCGGGGGACAGCCAAGAGACCCAGTACTTC
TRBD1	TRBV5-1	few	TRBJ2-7	CASSSSTGTYEQYF	TGCGCCAGCAGCTCATCGACAGGGACCTACGAGCAGTACTTC
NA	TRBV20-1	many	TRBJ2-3	CSARDGLGTDTQYF	TGCAGTGCTAGAGATGGTCTAGGCACAGATACGCAGTATTTT
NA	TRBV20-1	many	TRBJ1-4	CSARDMNRIADEKLFF	TGCAGTGCTAGAGATATGAACAGGATTGCAGATGAAAAACTGTTTTTT
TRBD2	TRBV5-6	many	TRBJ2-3	CASSLRGVGTDTQYF	TGTGCCAGCAGCTTACGGGGGGTTGGCACAGATACGCAGTATTTT
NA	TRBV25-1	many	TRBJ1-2	CASSEAGTSAYGYTF	TGTGCCAGCAGTGAGGCAGGGACCTCCGCCTATGGCTACACCTTC
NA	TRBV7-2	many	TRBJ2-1	CASSSRGGGYNEQFF	TGTGCCAGCAGCTCTAGGGGTGGGGGTTACAATGAGCAGTTCTTC
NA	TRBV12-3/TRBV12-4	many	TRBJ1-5	CASSGPSNQPQHF	TGTGCCAGCTCCGGGCCGAGCAATCAGCCCCAGCATTTT
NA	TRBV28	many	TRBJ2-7	CASSPPRVGVYSYEQYF	TGTGCCAGCAGTCCCCCCCGGGTGGGGGTGTATTCCTACGAGCAGTACTTC